This TCR beta chain was obtained from a study of T-cell memory formation after mild COVID-19. Across the study: The TCR clusters were mostly specific to one donor.

Notes on the study in general: Several responding clones turned up in pre-infection memory, indicating that cross-reactive memory may have taken part.

Amplification by 5'RACE using constant-segment primers produced TCR alpha and TCR beta cDNA libraries that carried sample barcodes and UMIs. TCRdb recomputed calls from the 5' RACE reads with MiXCR, one row per CDR3 protein. The sample holds approximately 210,000 distinct CDR3 sequences, around 25% seen once. CDR3 size: 13 residues. Germline lookup yields CDR1 DFQATT and CDR2 SNEGSKA (reference sequence). With 4 bases removed from V and 7 bases from J, the gap between germline ends came to 14 bases. Turning to this clonotype: Its specificity is unknown.

The chain combines TRBV20-1 with TRBJ2-1; weak D call: TRBD2 (6 bases). Input material: PBMCs or a T cell subset sorted from them (not recorded which). This clonotype was obtained from an adult woman who had mild COVID-19 (a few samples of this study predate the infection). Cell type and time point are not known. The CDR3 loop reads CSANREPWNEQFF. CDR3 DNA sequence: TGCAGTGCTAACCGGGAGCCGTGGAATGAGCAGTTCTTC.